One and the same sample provided the 3 T cell receptor beta chains below, sequenced in a study of blood T cells in healthy people across ages. For the second PCR, which ran for roughly 6 to 12 cycles, a sample-barcoded 5' primer and a J-beta primer mix were used. TCRdb used MiXCR to reprocess the 5' RACE reads, holding one entry per CDR3 protein. The repertoire holds some 1.7 million distinct CDR3 sequences, with 25% to 30% as singletons. Sequenced material: blood. The receptors were gathered from a woman aged 25 to 45 in good health.

V is TRBV6-1 and J is TRBJ2-3, with D uncertain. The germline V and J ends were trimmed by 1 base and 8 bases, with 10 bases remaining between them. This CDR3 is built from 13 residues. Germline-derived CDR1 and CDR2 are MNHNS and SASEGT. The CDR3 region is CASSEGPVATQYF. The CDR3 DNA is TGTGCCAGCAGTGAAGGCCCGGTGGCTACGCAGTATTTT.

The genes are TRBV7-2 and TRBJ1-6; tentatively, D is TRBD1 (6 bases). V was shortened by 6 bases and J by 8 bases, with 17 bases between the two germline ends. Germline CDR1 is SGHTA and CDR2 is FQGNSA. The CDR3 totals 15 residues. CDR3 sequence (DNA): TGTGCCAGCAGTCTTACAGGGACTCGGGATTCACCCCTCCACTTT. It translates to CASSLTGTRDSPLHF.

This sequence joins TRBV19 and TRBJ1-4; D remains ambiguous. Per germline, CDR1 LNHDA and CDR2 SQIVND (reference sequence). The CDR3 has 11 residues. V lost 7 bases and J 4 bases, leaving 4 bases between the germline ends. CDR3 DNA: TGTGCCAGTATGGATAATGAAAAACTGTTTTTT. Translated, it gives CASMDNEKLFF.